This T cell receptor beta chain was documented in a study of cytomegalovirus exposure and HLA in healthy donors. Study-wide results and limits: Presence/absence comparisons presumed near-even sequencing depth among donors. The authors considered a cluster of highly shared sequence variants likely to be a sequencing artifact. On later analysis, the bulk of CMV-associated TCR beta chains appeared to be HLA-restricted.

The study ran its PCR with 60 Vbeta and 13 Jbeta primers. The table came from immunoSEQ multiplex PCR; TCRdb's copy has only in-frame clones and leaves some out. The sample totals about 51,000 clones. These donors, healthy bone marrow donors, were studied. With regard to this clone: Its antigen is not known.

Sequences were obtained from PBMCs. The clonotype comes from a female donor in good health and CMV-seronegative.

The CDR3 loop is CASSPYFVGGPNEQFF. The CDR3 coding sequence is TGTGCCAGCAGTCCTTATTTCGTGGGAGGGCCTAATGAGCAGTTCTTC. V usage is TRBV27 and J usage is TRBJ2-1, with 7 bases identical to TRBD2. CDR1 and CDR2 (germline): MNHEY, SMNVEV (reference sequence). The J segment lost 7 bases and the V segment lost 5 bases, leaving 14 bases of the junction unmatched. The CDR3 length is 16 residues.